Each of the 17 T cell receptor beta chains below was sequenced from the same sample in a study of shared clonotypes between healthy human individuals. This table comes from immunoSEQ multiplex PCR, and its TCRdb copy is limited to in-frame clones, with some not included. The sample has roughly 1,600,000 clones, approximately 98.5% seen once. The sample consisted of naive CD4+ T cells sorted from blood. The subset here: CD45RA+ positively selected. The receptors come from a man under 40 in good health.

About this clone itself: This sample includes further DNA sequences coding for the same CDR3. J is TRBJ2-7 and V is TRBV28; the D is unclear. CDR1 MDHEN and CDR2 SYDVKM come from the germline V gene. V lost 5 bases and J 2 bases, leaving 4 bases between the germline ends. The CDR3 sequence is 11 residues long. CDR3 DNA sequence: TGTGCCAGCAGTGGCGCCTACGAGCAGTACTTC. This codes for CASSGAYEQYF.

The rearrangement uses TRBV7-2 and TRBJ1-5; the D gene is possibly TRBD1 (5 bases). The germline gives CDR1 SGHTA, CDR2 FQGNSA. The CDR3 contains 16 residues. V lost 0 bases and J lost 4, with 13 bases in between. CDR3: CASSLAGRGWNQPQHF. The CDR3 DNA follows: TGTGCCAGCAGCTTAGCGGGTAGGGGTTGGAATCAGCCCCAGCATTTT.

The rearrangement joins TRBV2 to TRBJ2-6, with D hard to call. Trimming stripped 5 bases from V and 0 bases from J, with 8 bases between. CDR3 size: 15 residues. CDR1 SNHLY and CDR2 FYNNEI come from the germline V gene. The CDR3 nucleotides are TGTGCCAGCAGTAAGGATATCTCTGGGGCCAACGTCCTGACTTTC. The encoded protein is CASSKDISGANVLTF.

The rearrangement uses TRBV15 and TRBJ1-2, with 7 bases lining up with TRBD1. The CDR3 has 13 amino acids. J was trimmed by 3 bases and V by 6 bases; bases with no gene match: 4. Germline values: CDR1 LNHNV, CDR2 YYDKDF (reference sequence). The CDR3 is CATSDRDHYGYTF. DNA of the CDR3: TGTGCCACCAGTGACAGGGATCACTATGGCTACACCTTC. Variable domain in full (rest from reference TRBV15 and TRBJ1-2): DAMVIQNPRYQVTQFGKPVTLSCSQTLNHNVMYWYQQKSSQAPKLLFHYYDKDFNNEADTPDNFQSRRPNTSFCFLDIRSPGLGDTAMYLCATSDRDHYGYTFGSGTRLTVV.

The chain uses TRBV28 and TRBJ2-7; the D call may be TRBD1 or TRBD2 (5 bases each). Trimming pared 6 bases from V and 3 bases from J, leaving 18 bases between. Germline-derived CDR1 and CDR2 are MDHEN and SYDVKM. The CDR3 is made up of 15 amino acids. CDR3 sequence (DNA): TGTGCCAGCAGACAAGGGACCCCTTTTATCTACGAGCAGTACTTC. Protein product: CASRQGTPFIYEQYF.

This CDR3 is CALSKVDYGYTF. The CDR3 bases are TGTGCCCTATCTAAGGTGGACTATGGCTACACCTTC. V and J are TRBV28 and TRBJ1-2; D gene ambiguous. V gave up 11 bases and J gave up 3 bases, with 13 bases separating them. This CDR3 contains 12 residues. From germline, CDR1 is MDHEN and CDR2 SYDVKM.

This chain joins TRBV9 and TRBJ1-3; no reliable D call. V lost 3 bases to trimming and J lost 3 bases, with 7 bases between them. The CDR3 runs to 13 residues. Germline V CDR1 and CDR2: SGDLS, YYNGEE. The chain's CDR3 is CASSALIGNTIYF. DNA of the CDR3: TGTGCCAGCAGCGCTCTCATTGGAAACACCATATATTTT.

V is TRBV25-1 and J is TRBJ1-2, with 7 bases lining up with TRBD1. Germline CDR1 reads MGHDK; CDR2 reads SYGVNS. The CDR3 length is 16 residues. Losses at the gene ends were 3 bases for V and 4 bases for J; bases not matched to a gene: 11. This CDR3 reads CASSDYRGEKGYGYTF. CDR3 sequence (DNA): TGTGCCAGCAGTGACTACAGGGGTGAGAAGGGCTATGGCTACACCTTC.

Notes on this clone: One end of the junction varies from germline; a read error may be responsible. The chain links TRBV15 to TRBJ2-3, with 10 bases aligning to TRBD2. The CDR3 has 13 amino acids. Germline V gives CDR1 LNHNV, CDR2 YYDKDF (reference sequence). Here the CDR3 reads CATSSSPGLAQMF. For the CDR3, the DNA is TGTGCCACCAGCAGTTCCCCGGGACTAGCGCAGATGTTT.

This chain uses TRBV11-2 with TRBJ1-2, with D possibly being TRBD1 (5 bases). Germline-derived CDR1 and CDR2 are SGHAT and FQNNGV. The ends were cut back, 2 bases at V and 6 bases at J, with 13 bases in the middle. The CDR3 extends over 14 amino acids. CDR3 DNA: TGTGCCAGCAGCTTATTTCGGGGCCAGGATGGCTACACCTTC. Amino acid sequence: CASSLFRGQDGYTF.

The V call is TRBV7-2, the J call TRBJ1-2; D may be TRBD1 (5 bases). V was pared by 4 bases and J by 2 bases, with 17 bases between. The V gene's germline CDR1 is SGHTA and CDR2 FQGNSA. CDR3 size: 16 residues. The CDR3 loop is CASSWQNRGENYGYTF. DNA for the CDR3: TGTGCCAGCAGCTGGCAGAACAGAGGGGAGAACTATGGCTACACCTTC.

The gene calls are TRBV2 and TRBJ2-5, with a weak D call TRBD1 (6 bases). V dropped 6 bases and J dropped 1 base, with 9 bases sitting between them. CDR1 and CDR2 from the germline V gene are SNHLY and FYNNEI. The CDR3 consists of 13 residues. CDR3 sequence: CASSWTVQETQYF. The CDR3 region has the DNA TGTGCCAGCAGCTGGACAGTCCAAGAGACCCAGTACTTC.

The chain carries TRBV5-6 and TRBJ2-7; D remains unclear. Between the trimmed V and J ends, which lost 2 bases and 3 bases, there was a span of 15 bases. Germline assignment: CDR1 SGHDT and CDR2 YYEEEE. The CDR3 runs to 15 residues. CDR3 amino acids: CASSLMELNSYEQYF. The CDR3 DNA reads TGTGCCAGCAGCTTAATGGAGCTTAATAGCTACGAGCAGTACTTC. Complete variable domain (other parts from reference TRBV5-6 and TRBJ2-7): DAGVTQSPTHLIKTRGQQVTLRCSPKSGHDTVSWYQQALGQGPQFIFQYYEEEERQRGNFPDRFSGHQFPNYSSELNVNALLLGDSALYLCASSLMELNSYEQYFGPGTRLTVT.

This chain links TRBV29-1 with TRBJ2-7; D assignment may be TRBD1 or TRBD2 (5 bases each). The CDR3 length is 12 residues. Germline values: CDR1 SQVTM, CDR2 ANQGSEA. V lost 4 bases to trimming and J lost 6 bases, with 13 bases between them. The CDR3 region is CSVGDPDREQYF. CDR3 bases: TGCAGCGTTGGGGACCCGGACCGCGAGCAGTACTTC.

On this clone itself: Other DNA sequences within the sample encode an identical CDR3. The chain combines TRBV18 with TRBJ1-1, with D perhaps matching TRBD1 (5 bases). V gave up 3 bases and J gave up 0 bases, with 14 bases separating them. The V gene's germline CDR1 is KGHSH and CDR2 LQKENI. The CDR3 totals 16 residues. The CDR3 DNA reads as TGTGCCAGCTCACCTTTAGGGGACGGATTGAACACTGAAGCTTTCTTT. The encoded protein is CASSPLGDGLNTEAFF.

The chain recombines TRBV6-5 with TRBJ1-2; 9 bases fit TRBD1. Germline trimming cut 6 bases from V and 2 bases from J; bases unmatched to any gene: 7. The CDR3 is made up of 15 amino acids. Looked up from germline, CDR1 is MNHEY and CDR2 is SVGAGI. Here the CDR3 reads CASSPSGTGNYGYTF. CDR3 nucleotides: TGTGCCAGCAGCCCGAGTGGGACAGGGAACTATGGCTACACCTTC.

The chain uses TRBV19 and TRBJ1-2; unclear D gene. V was clipped by 1 base and J by 8 bases, with 11 bases between them. Germline V gene data show CDR1 as LNHDA and CDR2 as SQIVND (reference sequence). This CDR3 has 13 amino acids. Here the CDR3 DNA reads TGTGCCAGTAGTATAGGAAAAAAAAGGGGCTACACCTTC. This gives the protein CASSIGKKRGYTF.